The 5 T cell receptor beta chains reported below all come from one sample, sequenced in a study of CD8 T cells in Susac syndrome. RNA, at about 0.5 to 1 ug, was reverse transcribed with random hexamers. TCRdb re-derived calls from the immunoSEQ multiplex PCR reads in MiXCR, one entry per CDR3 protein. The repertoire consists of about 130,000 distinct CDR3 sequences, with 90% to 95% occurring once and the leading ten covering roughly 0.13%. The sequencing sample was made of CD4+ T cells from PBMCs. The receptors derive from a human donor in good health.

This chain joins TRBV5-1 and TRBJ2-1; tentatively, D is TRBD1 (6 bases). The CDR3 totals 15 residues. V lost 3 bases and J lost 7, with 17 bases in between. Germline V gene sequence: CDR1 SGHRS, CDR2 YFSETQ. CDR3 sequence reads: CASSSSGTNYNEQFF. The CDR3 DNA sequence: TGCGCCAGCAGCTCATCCGGGACAAACTATAATGAGCAGTTCTTC.

The chain uses TRBV7-2 and TRBJ2-7, with TRBD2 identical over 11 bases. The length of the CDR3 is 15 residues. V trimming: 4 bases; J trimming: 3 bases; junction bases outside the gene matches: 5. Germline assignment: CDR1 SGHTA and CDR2 FQGNSA. The CDR3, as DNA: TGTGCCAGCAGCTCGCTAGCGGGAGGAAACTACGAGCAGTACTTC. Its protein is CASSSLAGGNYEQYF. Drawing the rest from reference TRBV7-2 and TRBJ2-7, the complete variable domain is GAGVSQSPSNKVTEKGKDVELRCDPISGHTALYWYRQSLGQGLEFLIYFQGNSAPDKSGLPSDRFSAERTGGSVSTLTIQRTQQEDSAVYLCASSSLAGGNYEQYFGPGTRLTVT.

This clonotype was observed a single time. J is TRBJ2-7 and V is TRBV3-1; the D is unclear. There are 15 residues in the CDR3. Per germline, CDR1 LGHDT and CDR2 YNNKEL (reference sequence). V shed 2 bases and J shed 2 bases, with 13 bases lying between them. The CDR3, as DNA: TGTGCCAGCAGCCAATCGGCTCTTTGGGCCTACGAGCAGTACTTC. The encoded protein is CASSQSALWAYEQYF.

The chain joins TRBV7-2 to TRBJ2-7; D unclear. V lost 4 bases and J 2 bases, leaving 9 bases between the germline ends. The CDR3 totals 13 residues. Germline CDR1 is SGHTA and CDR2 is FQGNSA. This chain's CDR3 is CASSSMFPYEQYF. The CDR3 nucleotides read TGTGCCAGCAGCTCCATGTTCCCCTACGAGCAGTACTTC.

The chain couples TRBV6-5 to TRBJ2-5, with D perhaps matching TRBD1 or TRBD2 (5 bases each). CDR1 MNHEY and CDR2 SVGAGI come from the germline V gene. The CDR3 sequence is 14 residues long. Trimming shortened V by 7 bases and J by 4 bases, and 16 bases separated the two germline ends. The CDR3 region is CASMYSGGGETQYF. For the CDR3, the DNA is TGTGCCAGCATGTATTCTGGGGGTGGAGAGACCCAGTACTTC.